The sequence of this T cell receptor (beta chain) was determined in a study of response to subunit inactivated influenza vaccine. V was trimmed by 4 bases and J by 3 bases, leaving 7 bases between them. Germline V gene data show CDR1 as MNHNS and CDR2 as SASEGT. The CDR3 sequence is 13 residues long. TCRdb used MiXCR to reprocess the RT-PCR reads, holding one entry per CDR3 protein. Of under 850,000 distinct CDR3 sequences listed, around a sixth were seen once; the top ten hold approximately 11%. The TCR was taken from a man aged 50-60 years who received an inactivated influenza vaccine. Material: PBMCs from blood, obtained about 5 days after vaccination. The chain recombines TRBV6-1 with TRBJ1-5; D may be TRBD1 (5 bases). The CDR3 loop is CASSAGHNQPQHF. The CDR3 nucleotides are TGTGCCAGCAGTGCGGGGCACAATCAGCCCCAGCATTTT.